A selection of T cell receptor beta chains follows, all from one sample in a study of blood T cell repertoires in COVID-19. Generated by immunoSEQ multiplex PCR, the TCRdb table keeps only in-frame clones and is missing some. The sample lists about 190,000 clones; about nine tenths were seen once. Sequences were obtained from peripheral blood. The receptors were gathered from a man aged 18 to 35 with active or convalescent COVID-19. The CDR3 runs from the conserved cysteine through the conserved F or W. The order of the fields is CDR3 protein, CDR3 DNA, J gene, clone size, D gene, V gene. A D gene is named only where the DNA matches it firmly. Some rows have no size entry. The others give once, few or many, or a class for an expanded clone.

CDR3: CASKQGAHTGELFF; DNA: TGTGCCAGCAAACAGGGGGCCCACACCGGGGAGCTGTTTTTT; J: TRBJ2-2; size: .; D: TRBD1; V: TRBV6-5
CDR3: CASSLITGSTGELFF; DNA: TGTGCCAGCAGTTTGATTACAGGGAGCACCGGGGAGCTGTTTTTT; J: TRBJ2-2; size: .; D: .; V: TRBV6-5
CDR3: CASSIERYSDTQYF; DNA: TGTGCCAGTAGTATAGAGAGGTATTCAGATACGCAGTATTTT; J: TRBJ2-3; size: .; D: .; V: TRBV19
CDR3: CASSMALAGANVLTF; DNA: TGTGCCAGTAGTATGGCCCTTGCTGGGGCCAACGTCCTGACTTTC; J: TRBJ2-6; size: once; D: .; V: TRBV19
CDR3: CASSGAPGRPYEQYF; DNA: TGTGCCAGCAGTGGGGCTCCGGGGAGGCCCTACGAGCAGTACTTC; J: TRBJ2-7; size: .; D: .; V: TRBV25-1
CDR3: CASSYGRGFLEKLFF; DNA: TGTGCCAGCAGTTACGGGCGGGGGTTTCTTGAAAAACTGTTTTTT; J: TRBJ1-4; size: few; D: .; V: TRBV6-2/TRBV6-3
CDR3: CASSQDGSTEAFF; DNA: TGTGCCAGCAGCCAGGACGGGAGCACTGAAGCTTTCTTT; J: TRBJ1-1; size: .; D: .; V: TRBV11-1
CDR3: CASSRQGIMRKLFF; DNA: TGTGCCAGCAGCCGACAGGGCATAATGAGGAAACTGTTTTTT; J: TRBJ1-4; size: .; D: TRBD1; V: TRBV3-1/TRBV3-2
CDR3: CASSQETGFRNYEQYF; DNA: TGTGCCAGCAGCCAAGAAACAGGGTTTAGAAATTACGAGCAGTACTTC; J: TRBJ2-7; size: .; D: .; V: TRBV14
CDR3: CASSYSNNGVKVEQYF; DNA: TGTGCCAGCAGTTACTCGAATAACGGGGTAAAGGTCGAGCAGTACTTC; J: TRBJ2-7; size: .; D: .; V: TRBV6-5
CDR3: CASSPPLAGQETQYF; DNA: TGTGCCAGCTCACCACCACTAGCGGGGCAAGAGACCCAGTACTTC; J: TRBJ2-5; size: .; D: TRBD2; V: TRBV18
CDR3: CASIRTGSGNTIYF; DNA: TGTGCCAGTATTCGCACAGGTTCTGGAAACACCATATATTTT; J: TRBJ1-3; size: once; D: .; V: TRBV19
CDR3: CAWRFRDTLNSPLHF; DNA: TGTGCCTGGAGATTCCGGGACACGCTTAATTCACCCCTCCACTTT; J: TRBJ1-6; size: .; D: .; V: TRBV30